This is a list of T cell receptor beta chains from one sample in a study of T cell responses to AZD1222 COVID-19 vaccine. Clones were sequenced by immunoSEQ multiplex PCR, and TCRdb holds only the in-frame ones, with some missing. The sample shows 250,000 to 300,000 clones, about 94% of them seen only once. Sequenced here: peripheral blood, sampled 28 days after the second AZD1222 dose. The receptor source for this set is an adult who received the AZD1222 COVID-19 vaccine. CDR3s include the opening cysteine and the closing phenylalanine or tryptophan. D genes are given only for firm matches. Not every row has a clone size; where given, it reads once, few, many or a size class.

>TRBD1|TRBV7-2|NA|TRBJ1-2
TGTGCCAGCAGCTTCAATCAGGGGGCTGTGGGCTACACCTTC
CASSFNQGAVGYTF
>NA|TRBV7-9|NA|TRBJ2-5
TGTGCCAGCAGCAGACTACTTCAGGAGACCCAGTACTTC
CASSRLLQETQYF
>NA|TRBV2|NA|TRBJ1-1
TGTGCCTGCTACAGGCCCCTGAACACTGAAGCTTTCTTT
CACYRPLNTEAFF
>NA|TRBV2|NA|TRBJ1-6
TGTGCCAGCGTCCAGAGAGCTTATAATTCACCCCTCCACTTT
CASVQRAYNSPLHF
>NA|TRBV6-2/TRBV6-3|NA|TRBJ2-5
TGTGCCAGCAGTTACCCCCAAGAGACCCAGTACTTC
CASSYPQETQYF
>TRBD1|TRBV28|NA|TRBJ1-2
TGTGCCAGCAGTTTATTCGGACAGGGGGACTATGGCTACACCTTC
CASSLFGQGDYGYTF
>TRBD1|TRBV2|NA|TRBJ2-3
TGTGCCAGCAGGGACAGGGGAGATACGCAGTATTTT
CASRDRGDTQYF
>NA|TRBV7-3|few|TRBJ1-1
TGTGCCAGCAGCTTAAGTGATAGTCACACTGAAGCTTTCTTT
CASSLSDSHTEAFF
>NA|TRBV7-3|NA|TRBJ2-1
TGTGCCAGCAGCTTAATGGAGGGCTATAACAATGAGCAGTTCTTC
CASSLMEGYNNEQFF
>TRBD2|TRBV18|once|TRBJ2-1
TGTGCCAGCTCACCAACCAGGACTAGAAATAATGAGCAGTTCTTC
CASSPTRTRNNEQFF
>NA|TRBV5-1|once|TRBJ2-5
TGCGCCAGCAGCTTGGACTCCCAAGAGACCCAGTACTTC
CASSLDSQETQYF
>NA|TRBV5-1|NA|TRBJ2-7
TGCGCCAGCAGCTTAGTAGATGGAAGGGTACAGTACTTC
CASSLVDGRVQYF
>TRBD1|TRBV5-1|NA|TRBJ1-1
TGCGCCAGCAGCTTAGGACAGGGCGGTACTGAAGCTTTCTTT
CASSLGQGGTEAFF
>NA|TRBV30|NA|TRBJ1-5
TGTGCCTGGAGTGTACTGTTCCCCGTAGATCAGCCCCAGCATTTT
CAWSVLFPVDQPQHF
>TRBD1|TRBV19|NA|TRBJ2-1
TGTGCCAGTAGTATAAACAGGGGGACCCTCTCAAATGAGCAGTTCTTC
CASSINRGTLSNEQFF
>NA|TRBV28|once|TRBJ1-2
TGTGCCATCCTGGCTCGCAGGGAGCCTTATGGCTACACCTTC
CAILARREPYGYTF
>TRBD1|TRBV5-4|NA|TRBJ1-2
TGTGCCAGCAGCTTGGAGGGGACAGGGGGCTCTGGCTACACCTTC
CASSLEGTGGSGYTF
>NA|TRBV2|NA|TRBJ2-4
TGTGCCAGCAGAGTATGGGACTTACAAAACATTCAGTACTTC
CASRVWDLQNIQYF
>NA|TRBV10-2|NA|TRBJ1-4
TGCGCCAGCTCCACGACAGGAGGTTCTGAAAAACTGTTTTTT
CASSTTGGSEKLFF
>NA|TRBV7-8|NA|TRBJ1-1
TGTGCCAGCAGCTTAGGAGGCAGGGCAAACACTGAAGCTTTCTTT
CASSLGGRANTEAFF
>NA|TRBV5-1|NA|TRBJ2-3
TGCGCCAGCAGCCCAGACACAGATACGCAGTATTTT
CASSPDTDTQYF
>NA|TRBV6-4|once|TRBJ2-3
TGTGCCAGCAGTGAGTCTCCAGCGGGTGGTACGCAGTATTTT
CASSESPAGGTQYF
>TRBD2|TRBV9|NA|TRBJ2-2
TGTGCCAGCCGGGGGGAGTACACCGGGGAGCTGTTTTTT
CASRGEYTGELFF
>TRBD2|TRBV10-3|NA|TRBJ2-1
TGTGCCATCAGCCCGGGACTAGCGGGCTCGTACAATGAGCAGTTCTTC
CAISPGLAGSYNEQFF
>TRBD1|TRBV27|NA|TRBJ2-7
TGTGCCAGCAAAGGGGGACAGGGAACGACAGGGTACTACGAGCAGTACTTC
CASKGGQGTTGYYEQYF
>NA|TRBV2|NA|TRBJ1-2
TGTGCCAGCAGCCTTTCGGGCAGCTATGGCTACACCTTC
CASSLSGSYGYTF
>NA|TRBV19|NA|TRBJ1-2
TGTGCCAGCCTCACCGCCGCCCAGGTCGGTGGCTACACCTTC
CASLTAAQVGGYTF
>TRBD2|TRBV19|NA|TRBJ2-1
TGTGCCAGTAAACCTGGGGCGGGAGAGTATCCCAATGAGCAGTTCTTC
CASKPGAGEYPNEQFF
>NA|TRBV28|NA|TRBJ2-7
TGTGCCAGCAGTTTATCCTCCTACGAGCAGTACTTC
CASSLSSYEQYF
>NA|TRBV5-1|NA|TRBJ1-6
TGCGCCAGCAGAACCTCGGGGGGCAGGGATAATTCACCCCTCCACTTT
CASRTSGGRDNSPLHF
>NA|TRBV3-1/TRBV3-2|once|TRBJ1-1
TGTGCCAGCAGCCAAGTGAAACAGGGTGAAGCTTTCTTT
CASSQVKQGEAFF
>TRBD1|TRBV4-2|NA|TRBJ2-7
TGTGCCAGCAGCCAAGGGAGACAGGGCTACGAGCAGTACTTC
CASSQGRQGYEQYF
>NA|TRBV6-5|NA|TRBJ2-2
TGTGCCAGCAGTTACTCGTCGACTAGCACCGGGGAGCTGTTTTTT
CASSYSSTSTGELFF
>NA|TRBV7-6|NA|TRBJ1-3
TGTGCCAGCAGCCCCCGGTCCTCTGGAAACACCATATATTTT
CASSPRSSGNTIYF
>NA|TRBV15|NA|TRBJ1-3
TGTGCCACCAGCAGAGCCGAACACGGCTCTGGAAACACCATATATTTT
CATSRAEHGSGNTIYF
>NA|TRBV3-1/TRBV3-2|NA|TRBJ1-1
TGTGCCAGCAGCCAAGATTGGGGGACTGAAGCTTTCTTT
CASSQDWGTEAFF